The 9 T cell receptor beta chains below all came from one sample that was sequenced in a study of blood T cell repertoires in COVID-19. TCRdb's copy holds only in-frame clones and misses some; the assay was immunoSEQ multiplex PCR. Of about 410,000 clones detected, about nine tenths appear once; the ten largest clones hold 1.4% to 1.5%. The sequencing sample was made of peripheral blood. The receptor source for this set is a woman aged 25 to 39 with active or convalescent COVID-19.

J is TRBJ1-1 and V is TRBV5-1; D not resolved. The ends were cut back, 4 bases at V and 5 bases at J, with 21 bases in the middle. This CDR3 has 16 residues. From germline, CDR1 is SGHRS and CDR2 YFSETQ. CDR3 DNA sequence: TGCGCCAGCAGCCCCAACCCACAGCCCGCCAAGACTGAAGCTTTCTTT. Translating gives CASSPNPQPAKTEAFF. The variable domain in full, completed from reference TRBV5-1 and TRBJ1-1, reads KAGVTQTPRYLIKTRGQQVTLSCSPISGHRSVSWYQQTPGQGLQFLFEYFSETQRNKGNFPGRFSGRQFSNSRSEMNVSTLELGDSALYLCASSPNPQPAKTEAFFGQGTRLTVV.

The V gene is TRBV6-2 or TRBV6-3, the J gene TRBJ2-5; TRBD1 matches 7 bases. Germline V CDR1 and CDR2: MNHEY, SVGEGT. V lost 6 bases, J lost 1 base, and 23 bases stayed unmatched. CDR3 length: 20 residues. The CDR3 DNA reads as TGTGCCAGCAGCCTAGTGGGTCCCGAATTCTTTGGGACAGTCCAAGAGACCCAGTACTTC. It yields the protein CASSLVGPEFFGTVQETQYF.

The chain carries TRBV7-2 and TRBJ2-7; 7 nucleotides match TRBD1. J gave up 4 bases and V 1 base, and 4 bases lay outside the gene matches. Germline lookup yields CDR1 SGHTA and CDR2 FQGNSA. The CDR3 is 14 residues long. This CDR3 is CASSLGYRGYEQYF. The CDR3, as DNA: TGTGCCAGCAGCTTAGGGTACAGGGGTTACGAGCAGTACTTC.

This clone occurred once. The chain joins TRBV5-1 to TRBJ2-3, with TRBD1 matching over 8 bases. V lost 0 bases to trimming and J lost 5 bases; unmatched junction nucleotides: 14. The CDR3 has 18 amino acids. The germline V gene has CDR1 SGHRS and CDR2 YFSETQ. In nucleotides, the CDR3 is TGCGCCAGCAGCTTGGGGACAGGGTTTAATACAGGCGGAGATACGCAGTATTTT. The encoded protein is CASSLGTGFNTGGDTQYF.

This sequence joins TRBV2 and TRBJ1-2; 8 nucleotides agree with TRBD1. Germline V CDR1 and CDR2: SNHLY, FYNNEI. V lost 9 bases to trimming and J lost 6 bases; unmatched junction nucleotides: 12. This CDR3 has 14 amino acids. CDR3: CARANLDRAHGYTF. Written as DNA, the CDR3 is TGTGCCAGGGCGAACTTGGACAGGGCCCATGGCTACACCTTC.

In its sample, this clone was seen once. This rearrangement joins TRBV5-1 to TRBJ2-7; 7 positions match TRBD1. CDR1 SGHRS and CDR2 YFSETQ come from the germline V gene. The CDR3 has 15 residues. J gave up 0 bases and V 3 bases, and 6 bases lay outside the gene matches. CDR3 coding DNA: TGCGCCAGCAGCTCACCCGGGACAGACTCCTACGAGCAGTACTTC. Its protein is CASSSPGTDSYEQYF.

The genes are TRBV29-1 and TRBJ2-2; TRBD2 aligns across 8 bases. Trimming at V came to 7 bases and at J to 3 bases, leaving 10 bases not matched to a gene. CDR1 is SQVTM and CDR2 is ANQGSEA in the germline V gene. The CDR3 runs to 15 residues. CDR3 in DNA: TGCAGCGCCGAAGGTCTAGCGGGTGACACCGGGGAGCTGTTTTTT. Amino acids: CSAEGLAGDTGELFF.

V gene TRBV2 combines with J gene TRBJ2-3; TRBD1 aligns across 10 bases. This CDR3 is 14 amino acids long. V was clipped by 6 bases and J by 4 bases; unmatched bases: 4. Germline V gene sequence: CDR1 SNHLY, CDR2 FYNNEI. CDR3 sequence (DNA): TGTGCCAGCAGCCAAGGACAGGGGGCAGATACGCAGTATTTT. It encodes CASSQGQGADTQYF.

The CDR3 DNA reads as TGTGCCAGTAGTATCAAGACGGGACAGGGGCCCTACGAGCAGTACTTC. Residues: CASSIKTGQGPYEQYF. The rearrangement uses TRBV19 and TRBJ2-7, with 10 positions matching TRBD1. Trimming at V came to 3 bases and at J to 2 bases, leaving 7 bases not matched to a gene. CDR1 and CDR2 (germline): LNHDA, SQIVND (reference sequence). The CDR3 has 16 amino acids.